This TCR beta chain comes out of a study of T cell clonotyping in hematopoietic cell transplantation. Samples: about 28 days before transplant, then days 30, 100 and 180 after. Repertoires were generated with immunoSEQ multiplex PCR, while TCRdb's copy carries only in-frame clones and drops some. The profile shows some 16,000 clones, around 55% of them singletons. Concerning this clone itself: Its antigen is not identified.

Study outcomes and limitations: At the given depth, recipient repertoires were over 95% de novo clonotypes. Broader posttransplant TCR repertoire diversity was predicted by graft donor and pretransplant recipient Inverse Simpson Index values.

CDR1 is MDHEN and CDR2 is SYDVKM in the germline V gene. CDR3 length: 15 amino acids. The V and J ends lost 6 bases and 1 base respectively, with 15 bases between them. This sequence joins TRBV28 and TRBJ1-1; D perhaps matches TRBD1 (6 bases). This TCR was sampled from a male patient between 45 and 60 years old who had an allogeneic stem cell transplant from an unrelated donor, so T cells may come from the graft donor. Some clones in this sample may be carry-over from other donors' samples. The source material was PBMCs, sampled 30 days after allogeneic stem cell transplant. As DNA, the CDR3 is TGTGCCAGCAGACTGGGGACACGGCGGAACACTGAAGCTTTCTTT. Its translation: CASRLGTRRNTEAFF.